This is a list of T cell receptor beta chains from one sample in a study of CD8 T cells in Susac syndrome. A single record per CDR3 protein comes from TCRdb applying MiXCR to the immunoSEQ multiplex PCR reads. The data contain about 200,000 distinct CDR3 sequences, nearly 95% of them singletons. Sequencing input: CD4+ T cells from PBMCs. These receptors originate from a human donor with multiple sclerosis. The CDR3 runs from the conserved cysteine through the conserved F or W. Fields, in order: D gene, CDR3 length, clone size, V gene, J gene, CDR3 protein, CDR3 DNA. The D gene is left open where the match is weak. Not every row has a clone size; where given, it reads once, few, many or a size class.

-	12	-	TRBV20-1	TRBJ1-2	CSASTEGYGYTF	TGCAGTGCTTCGACAGAGGGCTATGGCTACACCTTC
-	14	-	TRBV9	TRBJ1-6	CASSLTHMDSPLHF	TGTGCCAGCAGCTTAACACATATGGATTCACCCCTCCACTTT
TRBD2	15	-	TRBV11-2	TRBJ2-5	CASSSLAGALKTQYF	TGTGCCAGCAGCTCGCTAGCGGGAGCTCTGAAGACCCAGTACTTC
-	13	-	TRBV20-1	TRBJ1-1	CSASRTVDTEAFF	TGCAGTGCTAGCCGCACGGTTGACACTGAAGCTTTCTTT
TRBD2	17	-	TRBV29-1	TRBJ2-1	CSVERLAGGPPGNEQFF	TGCAGCGTTGAAAGACTAGCGGGAGGCCCTCCGGGCAATGAGCAGTTCTTC
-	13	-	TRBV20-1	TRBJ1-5	CSARQGQNQPQHF	TGCAGTGCTAGACAGGGGCAGAATCAGCCCCAGCATTTT
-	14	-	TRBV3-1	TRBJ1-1	CASRPDLQNTEAFF	TGTGCCAGCAGACCCGACCTACAGAACACTGAAGCTTTCTTT
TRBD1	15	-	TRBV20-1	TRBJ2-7	CSARAPGQGGYEQYF	TGCAGTGCTAGAGCCCCCGGACAGGGGGGATACGAGCAGTACTTC
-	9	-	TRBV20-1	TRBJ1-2	CSGREGYTF	TGCAGCGGCAGGGAAGGCTACACCTTC
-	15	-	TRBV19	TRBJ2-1	CASSIRETGYNEQFF	TGTGCCAGTAGTATTAGGGAAACAGGTTACAATGAGCAGTTCTTC
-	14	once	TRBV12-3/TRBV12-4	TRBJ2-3	CASTLGSAADTQYF	TGTGCCAGCACCCTCGGATCCGCGGCAGATACGCAGTATTTT
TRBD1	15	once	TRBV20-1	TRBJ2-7	CSAAGTGRPHYEQYF	TGCAGTGCTGCCGGGACAGGGAGGCCTCACTACGAGCAGTACTTC
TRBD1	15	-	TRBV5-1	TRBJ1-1	CASSYEYGTGGRAFF	TGCGCCAGCAGCTACGAGTACGGGACAGGGGGCCGGGCTTTCTTT
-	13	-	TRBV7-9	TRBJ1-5	CASSSGGDQPQHF	TGTGCCAGCAGCTCCGGGGGGGATCAGCCCCAGCATTTT
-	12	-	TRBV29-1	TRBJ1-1	CSGVGAGTEAFF	TGCAGCGGGGTGGGGGCAGGGACTGAAGCTTTCTTT
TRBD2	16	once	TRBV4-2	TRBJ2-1	CASSRPRTGGGNEQFF	TGTGCCAGCAGCCGGCCGCGGACCGGGGGGGGCAATGAGCAGTTCTTC
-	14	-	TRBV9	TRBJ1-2	CASSVTGEGYGYTF	TGTGCCAGCAGCGTAACGGGAGAGGGCTATGGCTACACCTTC
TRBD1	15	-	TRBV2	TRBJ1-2	CASSDGTGGYYGYTF	TGTGCCAGCAGTGACGGGACAGGGGGCTACTATGGCTACACCTTC
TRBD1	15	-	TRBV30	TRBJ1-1	CAWRTLFDRGFEAFF	TGTGCCTGGAGGACACTCTTCGACAGGGGATTCGAAGCTTTCTTT
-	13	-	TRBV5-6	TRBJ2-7	CASSHRGGYEQYF	TGTGCCAGCAGCCACCGAGGGGGTTACGAGCAGTACTTC
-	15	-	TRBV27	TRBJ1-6	CASTHLTGVNSPLHF	TGTGCCAGCACCCACCTGACAGGAGTCAATTCACCCCTCCACTTT
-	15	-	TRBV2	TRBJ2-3	CASSEETASTDTQYF	TGTGCCAGCAGTGAGGAAACAGCTAGCACAGATACGCAGTATTTT
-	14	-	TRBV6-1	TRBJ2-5	CASGVSSFQETQYF	TGTGCCAGCGGAGTCTCGAGTTTCCAGGAGACCCAGTACTTC
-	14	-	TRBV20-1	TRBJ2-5	CSARTRDFQETQYF	TGCAGTGCTAGAACCCGGGACTTTCAAGAGACCCAGTACTTC
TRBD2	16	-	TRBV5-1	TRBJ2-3	CASSPPLAASTDTQYF	TGCGCCAGCAGCCCGCCACTAGCGGCTAGCACAGATACGCAGTATTTT